The T cell receptor (beta chain) under discussion was sequenced for a study of cytotoxic CD8 clonotypes in ibrutinib-treated CLL. Overall study context: Partial response occurred in approximately 24 patients and complete response in 2; at median about 70 months, around 14 remained remitted and 12 progressed. On average, about 97,000 productive rearrangements and some 240,000 productive templates per sample.

V lost 4 bases, J lost 6 bases, and 3 bases stayed unmatched. Germline lookup yields CDR1 DFQATT and CDR2 SNEGSKA (reference sequence). The CDR3 contains 11 residues. This clone was recorded a few times. Using immunoSEQ multiplex PCR, the repertoire was profiled, and TCRdb retains in-frame clones only, with some absent. Among approximately 50,000 clones listed, 71% were seen once. This clonotype originated in a human donor with chronic lymphocytic leukemia. The specimen was PBMCs, collected after 12 months of ibrutinib treatment. The chain carries TRBV20-1 and TRBJ2-7, with TRBD1 matching over 7 bases. The CDR3 sequence: CSANRDSEQYF. For the CDR3, the DNA is TGCAGTGCTAACAGGGACAGCGAGCAGTACTTC.